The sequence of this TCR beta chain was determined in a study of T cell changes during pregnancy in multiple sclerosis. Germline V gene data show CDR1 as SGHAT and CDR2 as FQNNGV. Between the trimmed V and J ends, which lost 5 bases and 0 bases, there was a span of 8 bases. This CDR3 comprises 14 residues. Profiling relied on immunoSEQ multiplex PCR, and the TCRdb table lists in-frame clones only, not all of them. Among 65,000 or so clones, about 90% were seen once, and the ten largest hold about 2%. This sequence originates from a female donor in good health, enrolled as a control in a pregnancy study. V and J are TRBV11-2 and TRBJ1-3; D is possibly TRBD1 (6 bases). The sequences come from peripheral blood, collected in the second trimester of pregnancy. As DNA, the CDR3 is TGTGCCAGCAGCGGACAGATCTCTGGAAACACCATATATTTT. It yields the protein CASSGQISGNTIYF.